This TCR beta chain was retrieved from a study of identical twins. The V gene end was trimmed by 0 bases and the J gene end by 6 bases; junction bases not matched to a gene: 6. CDR1 and CDR2 (germline): MNHEY, SVGEGT. The CDR3 covers 15 residues. A word on this clonotype: What it binds is unknown.

Addition of a universal primer site occurred through template switching, and cDNA carried unique molecular identifiers. MiXCR, run by TCRdb on the 5' RACE reads, gives a single entry per CDR3 protein. The sample includes hundreds of thousands of distinct CDR3 sequences, about 9.4% of them seen just once. Study-wide findings and caveats: Conclusions rested on cross-sectional statistics rather than following the same donors.

In addition, the sample was reused for a study of yellow fever vaccine responses in identical twins.

The origin of this receptor is a woman younger than 35 in good health. The specimen was PBMCs. The chain employs TRBV6-2 or TRBV6-3 and TRBJ2-7, with TRBD2 identical over 9 bases. CDR3 protein: CASSYSPSGNVEQYF. The CDR3 DNA follows: TGTGCCAGCAGTTACTCGCCTAGCGGGAATGTCGAGCAGTACTTC.